A single sample gave rise to the 23 T cell receptor beta chains below, sequenced in a study of T cell clones after liver transplantation (dated by TCRdb to between 2019 and 2020). No antigen has been assigned to these receptors. Libraries were built with the immunoSEQ multiplex PCR assay. Here the immuneACCESS table is served through TCRdb, limited to in-frame sequences with V and J called. Missing clones are a known gap in these copies; in checked studies unresolved V genes cover under half, and the rest lacks a known reason. Recorded for this sample are roughly 6,100 clones; just over 30% of them occurred a single time. The ten top clones hold about a sixth of the sample. Proliferating CFSE-low cells from the MLR were sequenced to define alloreactive TCRbeta sequences. The sequencing sample was made of CD4+ T cells from cultured PBMCs. Receptors originate from a human patient who received a liver transplant. Following transplantation, T cells from the graft donor may be among those present.

Notes on this clone: A far bigger clonotype differs at one base, so this is likely a read error. DNA of the CDR3: TGTCCCAGCAGCAAAGACAGGGGGCGCTCGGGGGCCAACGTCCTGACTTTC. Its translation is CPSSKDRGRSGANVLTF. This chain connects TRBV9 to TRBJ2-6, with TRBD1 matching 10 bases. Germline V gene sequence: CDR1 SGDLS, CDR2 YYNGEE. The CDR3 sequence is 17 residues long.

J is TRBJ2-1 and V is TRBV29-1, with 8 bases identical to TRBD1. Unmatched junction bases numbered 5, after V lost 6 bases and J lost 4 bases. The germline V gene has CDR1 SQVTM and CDR2 ANQGSEA. CDR3 length equals 13 residues. CDR3 coding DNA: TGCAGCGTCGGGACAGGCGGATACAATGAGCAGTTCTTC. Its protein is CSVGTGGYNEQFF.

The genes are TRBV30 and TRBJ1-2, with D unresolved. Germline V lookup: CDR1 GTSNPN, CDR2 SVGIG (reference sequence). The CDR3 is 15 amino acids. V was clipped by 5 bases and J by 0 bases, with 16 bases between them. The CDR3 region has the DNA TGTGCCTGGGCCCAACCAGGTCTAGCTAACTATGGCTACACCTTC. It yields the protein CAWAQPGLANYGYTF.

The sample holds a few counts of this clone. The DNA for the CDR3 is TGTGCCAGCAGCCCCCGACAGGCTTATAATTCACCCCTCCACTTT. It yields the protein CASSPRQAYNSPLHF. V usage is TRBV7-8 and J usage is TRBJ1-6; TRBD1 might be the D (6 bases). Germline V CDR1 and CDR2: SGHVS, FQNEAQ. The CDR3 length is 15 residues. The ends were cut back, 5 bases at V and 4 bases at J, with 12 bases in the middle.

This clone has a handful of counts. The genes are TRBV28 and TRBJ1-2; D unresolved. Trimming shortened V by 5 bases and J by 2 bases, and 15 bases separated the two germline ends. The CDR3 extends over 15 amino acids. In germline, CDR1 is MDHEN, CDR2 SYDVKM. CDR3 coding DNA: TGTGCCAGCAGTACCCGTGGTAGGGCGAACTATGGCTACACCTTC. It specifies CASSTRGRANYGYTF.

This clone was seen a few times. The chain employs TRBV4-3 and TRBJ2-3; 7 bases map to TRBD2. Germline trimming cut 4 bases from V and 6 bases from J; bases unmatched to any gene: 10. The germline CDR1 and CDR2 sequences are LGHNA and YSLEER. The CDR3 spans 15 residues. CDR3 region: CASSLSRSGIDTQYF. CDR3 DNA sequence: TGCGCCAGCAGCCTTTCCCGGAGCGGGATTGATACGCAGTATTTT.

The chain combines TRBV4-1 with TRBJ1-1; D unresolved. This CDR3 has 15 residues. CDR1 and CDR2 from the germline V gene are MGHRA and YSYEKL. Between the trimmed V and J ends, which lost 0 bases and 2 bases, there was a span of 10 bases. The CDR3 loop reads CASSQERLRNTEAFF. CDR3 coding DNA: TGCGCCAGCAGCCAAGAACGGTTACGAAACACTGAAGCTTTCTTT.

Here the CDR3 DNA reads TGTGCCAGCAGTTCCGTACGGGACCGCTCCACGAATACGCAGTATTTT. Amino acid sequence: CASSSVRDRSTNTQYF. The V gene is TRBV6-5, the J gene TRBJ2-3, with D possibly called TRBD1 or TRBD2 (5 bases each). The germline CDR1 and CDR2 sequences are MNHEY and SVGAGI. V lost 4 bases and J lost 7, with 21 bases in between. The CDR3 has 16 amino acids.

To note about this clone: In the same sample, other DNA sequences code for this CDR3. The V gene is TRBV18, the J gene TRBJ1-4, with D perhaps matching TRBD1 (5 bases). V dropped 1 base and J dropped 1 base, with 13 bases sitting between them. The CDR3 length is 17 residues. Germline V gives CDR1 KGHSH, CDR2 LQKENI. CDR3 region: CASSPRGGRGTNEKLFF. The CDR3 DNA reads as TGTGCCAGCTCACCACGGGGCGGACGGGGAACTAATGAAAAACTGTTTTTT.

The chain has TRBV30 and TRBJ2-3; TRBD1 is a possible D gene (7 bases). Trimming took 1 base from V and 4 from J, leaving 15 bases between them. The germline V gene has CDR1 GTSNPN and CDR2 SVGIG (reference sequence). The CDR3 is made up of 15 amino acids. The CDR3 nucleotides read TGTGCCTGGAGTGAGACAGGGAGGACGGCAGATACGCAGTATTTT. Protein product: CAWSETGRTADTQYF. Full variable domain (outside the CDR3, taken from reference TRBV30 and TRBJ2-3): SQTIHQWPATLVQPVGSPLSLECTVEGTSNPNLYWYRQAAGRGLQLLFYSVGIGQISSEVPQNLSASRPQDRQFILSSKKLLLSDSGFYLCAWSETGRTADTQYFGPGTRLTVL.

In its sample, this clone was seen a few times. This is likely an artifact of a read error, given a far larger clone one base away. The chain uses TRBV30 and TRBJ1-3; D not resolved. The CDR3 is 14 amino acids. The germline V gene has CDR1 GTSNPN and CDR2 SVGIG (reference sequence). V was trimmed by 2 bases and J by 2 bases, leaving 10 bases between them. The CDR3 here is CAWSKVFTGNTIYF. CDR3 nucleotides: TGTGCCTGGAGTAAGGTGTTTACTGGAAACACCATATATTTT.

This chain joins TRBV5-5 and TRBJ1-2; D remains unclear. Germline V gene sequence: CDR1 SGHKS, CDR2 YYEKEE (reference sequence). Trimming took 0 bases from V and 0 from J, leaving 12 bases between them. CDR3 length equals 16 residues. The CDR3 nucleotides read TGTGCCAGCAGCTTGGGTGTTCGGGCCGCTAACTATGGCTACACCTTC. Its translation: CASSLGVRAANYGYTF. The entire variable domain, with the rest obtained from reference TRBV5-5 and TRBJ1-2, is as follows: DAGVTQSPTHLIKTRGQQVTLRCSPISGHKSVSWYQQVLGQGPQFIFQYYEKEERGRGNFPDRFSARQFPNYSSELNVNALLLGDSALYLCASSLGVRAANYGYTFGSGTRLTVV.

The sample holds a few counts of this clone. V and J are TRBV27 and TRBJ2-2, with no clear D. Germline values: CDR1 MNHEY, CDR2 SMNVEV (reference sequence). V lost 3 bases and J 2 bases, leaving 1 base between the germline ends. This CDR3 is 12 amino acids long. In DNA, the CDR3 is TGTGCCAGCAGTTTTAACACCGGGGAGCTGTTTTTT. As protein: CASSFNTGELFF.

The chain uses TRBV5-4 and TRBJ2-4; TRBD1 aligns across 9 bases. Germline-derived CDR1 and CDR2 are SGHNT and YYREEE (reference sequence). This CDR3 spans 14 amino acids. The V gene end was trimmed by 4 bases and the J gene end by 8 bases; junction bases not matched to a gene: 7. CDR3 sequence reads: CASSLQGAVDIQYF. CDR3 DNA: TGTGCCAGCAGCCTACAGGGGGCAGTGGACATTCAGTACTTC.

This sequence joins TRBV9 and TRBJ2-3; TRBD1 aligns across 7 bases. With V trimmed by 4 bases and J by 0 bases, 8 bases remained unmatched. There are 16 residues in the CDR3. The germline V gene has CDR1 SGDLS and CDR2 YYNGEE. The CDR3 DNA reads TGTGCCAGCAGCCCGGGACAGCTAACTAGCACAGATACGCAGTATTTT. Translation gives CASSPGQLTSTDTQYF. The complete variable domain, with remaining parts taken from reference TRBV9 and TRBJ2-3, reads DSGVTQTPKHLITATGQRVTLRCSPRSGDLSVYWYQQSLDQGLQFLIQYYNGEERAKGNILERFSAQQFPDLHSELNLSSLELGDSALYFCASSPGQLTSTDTQYFGPGTRLTVL.

The V call is TRBV11-2, the J call TRBJ2-5; D possibly corresponds to TRBD2 (5 bases). The DNA end is more similar to TRBJ2-7, so the J call may be wrong. Looked up from germline, CDR1 is SGHAT and CDR2 is FQNNGV. This CDR3 is 15 amino acids long. The DNA of the CDR3 is TGTGCCAGCAGCCCCCCGGCAGCAGCGGCCTACGAGCAGTACTTC. Protein product: CASSPPAAAAYEQYF.

The rearrangement uses TRBV4-2 and TRBJ2-3, with 13 bases lining up with TRBD2. The CDR3 spans 16 residues. The germline V gene encodes CDR1 LGHNA and CDR2 YNFKEQ. V shed 8 bases, J shed 6 bases, and the junction held 11 bases outside the gene matches. CDR3 nucleotide sequence: TGTGCCAGCTCCCCTCTGAGGGGACTAGCGGGGGATACGCAGTATTTT. Protein: CASSPLRGLAGDTQYF.

There are a few counts of this clone. The chain couples TRBV6-5 to TRBJ1-2; D not certain. Germline assignment: CDR1 MNHEY and CDR2 SVGAGI. The CDR3 sequence is 16 residues long. The V and J ends lost 4 bases and 1 base respectively, with 16 bases between them. The DNA of the CDR3 is TGTGCCAGCAGTTCGGCAACCACCCGAAATAACTATGGCTACACCTTC. It specifies CASSSATTRNNYGYTF.

This clone counts as medium-sized. The chain has TRBV18 and TRBJ2-1; 9 positions agree with TRBD1. Germline trimming cut 0 bases from V and 5 bases from J; bases unmatched to any gene: 2. Germline V gene lookup returns CDR1 KGHSH and CDR2 LQKENI. The CDR3 has 15 amino acids. The CDR3 spells CASSPPTGGNNEQFF. In nucleotides, the CDR3 is TGTGCCAGCTCACCACCGACAGGGGGGAACAATGAGCAGTTCTTC.

This clone ranks as medium-sized. The rearrangement links TRBV7-2 to TRBJ2-1, with 12 bases fitting TRBD2. The V segment lost 10 bases and the J segment 7 bases; nucleotides outside the gene matches: 17. Germline CDR1 SGHTA, CDR2 FQGNSA. This CDR3 is built from 17 residues. CDR3 nucleotide sequence: TGTGCCACCAGATCCCTAGCGGGGGGGCCACGGGTGAATGAGCAGTTCTTC. This codes for CATRSLAGGPRVNEQFF.

This clone qualifies as medium-sized. The V gene is TRBV18, the J gene TRBJ2-1, with D tentatively TRBD1 (6 bases). The ends were cut back, 6 bases at V and 8 bases at J, with 23 bases in the middle. The CDR3 contains 16 residues. Germline CDR1 reads KGHSH; CDR2 reads LQKENI. The CDR3 here is CASSRSLPSGTHEQFF. Written as DNA, the CDR3 is TGTGCCAGCTCCCGATCGCTGCCTTCAGGGACACATGAGCAGTTCTTC.

This clone was recorded a few times. The chain couples TRBV7-8 to TRBJ2-2; 8 bases are a match to TRBD1. V lost 0 bases, J lost 2 bases, and 2 bases stayed unmatched. Germline CDR1 reads SGHVS; CDR2 reads FQNEAQ. The CDR3 is 16 residues long. The CDR3 here is CASSLAPGGNTGELFF. The CDR3 DNA sequence: TGTGCCAGCAGCTTAGCACCAGGGGGCAACACCGGGGAGCTGTTTTTT.

In this sample, this clone turned up a few times. V and J are TRBV6-9 and TRBJ2-7; D uncertain. With 5 bases removed from V and 0 bases from J, the gap between germline ends came to 8 bases. In germline, CDR1 is MNHGY, CDR2 SVAAGI. This CDR3 spans 13 amino acids. CDR3 coding DNA: TGTGCCAGCAGTGTTTTGCCCTCCTACGAGCAGTACTTC. This codes for CASSVLPSYEQYF.